These 9 T cell receptor beta chains originate from one sample sequenced in a study of response to subunit inactivated influenza vaccine. TCRdb re-analysed the RT-PCR reads in MiXCR, keeping a single row per CDR3 protein. The data contain around 600,000 distinct CDR3 sequences, approximately 10% of them seen just once; the ten biggest clones take up approximately 11%. These same records also appear under a second study, on T cells expressing NK-cell markers. That paper adds: It was by 5'RACE template switching with UMIs that TCR beta cDNA was made.

Sequences were derived from PBMCs from blood, sampled on the day of vaccination. The receptor source for this set is a man aged 50 to 59 who received an inactivated influenza vaccine.

This clonotype appeared many times. The chain joins TRBV24-1 to TRBJ2-3, with 12 bases fitting TRBD1. The germline CDR1 and CDR2 sequences are KGHDR and SFDVKD. Trimming at V came to 5 bases and at J to 2 bases, leaving 7 bases not matched to a gene. This CDR3 spans 17 amino acids. CDR3 protein: CATSGRDRGLITDTQYF. The DNA of the CDR3 is TGTGCCACCAGTGGACGGGACAGGGGGCTTATCACAGATACGCAGTATTTT.

This clonotype was counted ten times or more. The chain combines TRBV5-5 with TRBJ2-3; TRBD1 matches 9 bases. Germline assignment: CDR1 SGHKS and CDR2 YYEKEE (reference sequence). This CDR3 comprises 15 residues. V lost 3 bases and J lost 1; bases outside the gene matches: 3. In DNA, the CDR3 is TGTGCCAGCAGCTGGGGACAGGGAGGCACAGATACGCAGTATTTT. This encodes CASSWGQGGTDTQYF.

The sample holds a few counts of this clonotype. The rearrangement links TRBV12-3 or TRBV12-4 to TRBJ2-1; D is uncertain. The CDR3 spans 13 residues. V dropped 6 bases and J dropped 2 bases, with 8 bases sitting between them. The CDR3 DNA reads as TGTGCCAGCAGCTCCGTCCCCTACAATGAGCAGTTCTTC. It codes for CASSSVPYNEQFF.

The V and J genes are TRBV20-1 and TRBJ1-5; the D gene is possibly TRBD1 (6 bases). The germline V and J ends were trimmed by 0 bases and 9 bases, with 18 bases remaining between them. From germline, CDR1 is DFQATT and CDR2 SNEGSKA (reference sequence). This CDR3 spans 15 amino acids. As DNA, the CDR3 is TGCAGTGCTAGAGATGCAGGGGCGGAATCTCGGCCCCAGCATTTT. This translates into CSARDAGAESRPQHF.

This clonotype was counted between two and nine times. The chain joins TRBV6-4 to TRBJ2-2; 7 bases are shared with TRBD1. The CDR3 covers 16 residues. CDR1 and CDR2 from the germline V gene are MRHNA and SNTAGT. J lost 1 base, V lost 5 bases, and 7 bases had no gene match. CDR3 sequence reads: CASSPESGGNTGELFF. CDR3 nucleotides: TGTGCCAGCAGTCCTGAGTCAGGGGGGAACACCGGGGAGCTGTTTTTT.

This clonotype showed up just a few times. V usage is TRBV18 and J usage is TRBJ1-1; no definite D call. V dropped 0 bases and J dropped 0 bases, with 5 bases sitting between them. This CDR3 contains 14 residues. The V gene's germline CDR1 is KGHSH and CDR2 LQKENI. The CDR3 bases are TGTGCCAGCTCACCACCGAGCGTGAACACTGAAGCTTTCTTT. Its translation: CASSPPSVNTEAFF.

This chain joins TRBV27 and TRBJ2-7; either TRBD1 or TRBD2 may fit D (6 bases each). The germline CDR1 and CDR2 sequences are MNHEY and SMNVEV (reference sequence). CDR3 length equals 16 residues. Trimming shortened V by 6 bases and J by 0 bases, and 18 bases separated the two germline ends. CDR3 coding DNA: TGTGCCAGCAGCCCCTATAGGGGGGAATCCTCCTACGAGCAGTACTTC. Its protein product is CASSPYRGESSYEQYF.

The table lists this clonotype with a few counts. The rearrangement uses TRBV6-2 or TRBV6-3 and TRBJ2-1; 7 bases fit TRBD2. Germline V gives CDR1 MNHEY, CDR2 SVGEGT. V dropped 5 bases and J dropped 6; count of bases not matched to a gene: 13. This CDR3 has 16 residues. CDR3 in amino acids: CASSIPRTRTSNEQFF. Written as DNA, the CDR3 is TGTGCCAGCAGTATCCCCCGAACCCGGACTAGCAATGAGCAGTTCTTC.

This chain uses TRBV20-1 with TRBJ2-7; tentatively, D is TRBD1 (6 bases). This CDR3 is 13 amino acids long. Germline V lookup: CDR1 DFQATT, CDR2 SNEGSKA (reference sequence). V was shortened by 0 bases and J by 3 bases, with 9 bases between the two germline ends. The CDR3 loop reads CSARDKGGYEQYF. The CDR3 DNA sequence: TGCAGTGCTAGAGATAAAGGGGGCTACGAGCAGTACTTC.